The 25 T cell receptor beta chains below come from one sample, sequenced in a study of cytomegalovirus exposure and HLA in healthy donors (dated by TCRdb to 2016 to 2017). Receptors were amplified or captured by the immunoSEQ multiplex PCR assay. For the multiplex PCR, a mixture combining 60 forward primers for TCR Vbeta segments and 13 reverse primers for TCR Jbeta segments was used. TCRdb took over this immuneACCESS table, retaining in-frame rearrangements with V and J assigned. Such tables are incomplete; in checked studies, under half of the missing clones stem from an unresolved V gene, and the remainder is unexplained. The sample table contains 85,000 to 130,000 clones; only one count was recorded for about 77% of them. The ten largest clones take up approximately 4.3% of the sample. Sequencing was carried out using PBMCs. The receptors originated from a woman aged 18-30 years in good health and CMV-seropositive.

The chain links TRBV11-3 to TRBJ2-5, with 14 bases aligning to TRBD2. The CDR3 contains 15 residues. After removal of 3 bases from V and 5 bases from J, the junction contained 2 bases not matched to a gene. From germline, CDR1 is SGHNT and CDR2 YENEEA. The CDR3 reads CASSFGLAGGETQYF. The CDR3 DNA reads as TGTGCCAGCAGCTTCGGACTAGCGGGAGGCGAGACCCAGTACTTC.

CDR3: CASSLDSALPGGTDTQYF. The CDR3 DNA is TGTGCCAGCAGCTTAGATAGCGCACTACCTGGGGGCACAGATACGCAGTATTTT. The chain couples TRBV11-2 to TRBJ2-3; the D gene is possibly TRBD2 (5 bases). Germline CDR1 SGHAT, CDR2 FQNNGV. The CDR3 consists of 18 residues. V gave up 0 bases and J gave up 1 base, with 17 bases separating them.

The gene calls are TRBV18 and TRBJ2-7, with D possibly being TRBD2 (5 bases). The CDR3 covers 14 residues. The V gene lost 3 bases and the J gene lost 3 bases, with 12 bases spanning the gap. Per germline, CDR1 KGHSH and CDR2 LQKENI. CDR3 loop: CASSPSAGDYEQYF. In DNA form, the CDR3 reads TGTGCCAGCTCACCTTCCGCGGGCGACTACGAGCAGTACTTC. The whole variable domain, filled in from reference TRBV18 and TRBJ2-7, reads NAGVMQNPRHLVRRRGQEARLRCSPMKGHSHVYWYRQLPEEGLKFMVYLQKENIIDESGMPKERFSAEFPKEGPSILRIQQVVRGDSAAYFCASSPSAGDYEQYFGPGTRLTVT.

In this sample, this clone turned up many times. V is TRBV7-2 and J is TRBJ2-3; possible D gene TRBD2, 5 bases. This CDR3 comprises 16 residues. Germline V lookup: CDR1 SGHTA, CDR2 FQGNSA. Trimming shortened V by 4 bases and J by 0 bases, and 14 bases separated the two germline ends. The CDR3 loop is CASSWRVGPSTDTQYF. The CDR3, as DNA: TGTGCCAGCAGCTGGCGGGTCGGACCTAGCACAGATACGCAGTATTTT.

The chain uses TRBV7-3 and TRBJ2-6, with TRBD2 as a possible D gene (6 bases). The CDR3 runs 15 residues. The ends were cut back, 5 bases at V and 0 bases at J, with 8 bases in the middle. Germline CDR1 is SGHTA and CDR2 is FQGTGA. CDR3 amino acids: CASSGGVSGANVLTF. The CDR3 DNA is TGTGCCAGCAGCGGAGGGGTCTCTGGGGCCAACGTCCTGACTTTC.

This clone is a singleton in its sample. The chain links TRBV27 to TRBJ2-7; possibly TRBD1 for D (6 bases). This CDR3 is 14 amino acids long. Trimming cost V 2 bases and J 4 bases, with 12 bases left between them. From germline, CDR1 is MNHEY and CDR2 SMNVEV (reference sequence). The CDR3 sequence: CASSLRAGVYEQYF. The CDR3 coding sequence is TGTGCCAGCAGTTTAAGGGCAGGGGTTTACGAGCAGTACTTC.

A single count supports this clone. CDR3 nucleotide sequence: TGTGCCAGCAGTCCAACCGGCGGTAGTCAGCCCCAGCATTTT. It codes for CASSPTGGSQPQHF. V gene TRBV27 combines with J gene TRBJ1-5; no firm D call. V was shortened by 5 bases and J by 6 bases, with 14 bases between the two germline ends. This CDR3 comprises 14 residues. Germline V gene sequence: CDR1 MNHEY, CDR2 SMNVEV (reference sequence).

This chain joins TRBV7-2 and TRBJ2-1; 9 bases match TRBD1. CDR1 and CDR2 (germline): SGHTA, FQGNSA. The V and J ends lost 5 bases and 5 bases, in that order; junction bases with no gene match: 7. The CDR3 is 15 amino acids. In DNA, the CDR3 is TGTGCCAGCAGCCCACAGGGGGCGCTTAACAATGAGCAGTTCTTC. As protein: CASSPQGALNNEQFF.

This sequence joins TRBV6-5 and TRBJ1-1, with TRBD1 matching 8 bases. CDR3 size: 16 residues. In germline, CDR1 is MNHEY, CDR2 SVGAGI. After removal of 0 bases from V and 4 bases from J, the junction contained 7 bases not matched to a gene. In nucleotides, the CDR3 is TGTGCCAGCAGTTACTCAGGGGCAGGGGGCTTCACTGAAGCTTTCTTT. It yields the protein CASSYSGAGGFTEAFF.

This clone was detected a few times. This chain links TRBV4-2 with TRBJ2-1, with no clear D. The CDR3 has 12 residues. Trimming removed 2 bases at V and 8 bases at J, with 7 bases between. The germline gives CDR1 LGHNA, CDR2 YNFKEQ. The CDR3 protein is CASSQSGYEQFF. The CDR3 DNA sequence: TGTGCCAGCAGCCAATCCGGGTATGAGCAGTTCTTC.

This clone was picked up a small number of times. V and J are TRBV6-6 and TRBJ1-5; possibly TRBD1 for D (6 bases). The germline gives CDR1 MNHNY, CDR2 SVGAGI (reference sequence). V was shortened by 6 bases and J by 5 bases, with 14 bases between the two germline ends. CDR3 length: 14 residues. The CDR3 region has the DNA TGTGCCAGCAGCGACGGGCAGGGGCATCAGCCCCAGCATTTT. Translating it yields CASSDGQGHQPQHF.

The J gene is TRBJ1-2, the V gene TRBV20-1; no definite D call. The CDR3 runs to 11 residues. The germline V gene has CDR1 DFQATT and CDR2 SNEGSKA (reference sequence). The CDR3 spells CRTGEDYGYTF. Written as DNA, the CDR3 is TGCAGGACCGGGGAGGACTATGGCTACACCTTC.

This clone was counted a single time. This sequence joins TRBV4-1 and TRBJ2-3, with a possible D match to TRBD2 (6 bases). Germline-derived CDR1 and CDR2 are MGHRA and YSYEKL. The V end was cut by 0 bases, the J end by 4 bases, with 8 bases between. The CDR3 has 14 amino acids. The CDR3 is CASSQEREADTQYF. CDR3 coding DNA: TGCGCCAGCAGCCAAGAAAGGGAGGCAGATACGCAGTATTTT.

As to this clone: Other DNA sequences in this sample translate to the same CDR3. CDR3 sequence (DNA): TGCAGCGCCCTACAGGACCGGACTAGCGGGAGGGCCGGGGAGACCCAGTACTTC. It specifies CSALQDRTSGRAGETQYF. This rearrangement joins TRBV29-1 to TRBJ2-5, with 15 bases that match TRBD2. V gave up 7 bases and J gave up 5 bases; unmatched junction bases: 17. Germline lookup yields CDR1 SQVTM and CDR2 ANQGSEA. The CDR3 spans 18 residues.

CDR3 nucleotide sequence: TGTGCCAGCAGCCTCCCGGGGACTAGCGGGGTTACCGGGGAGCTGTTTTTT. Amino acids: CASSLPGTSGVTGELFF. This rearrangement joins TRBV9 to TRBJ2-2; the match to TRBD2 covers 13 bases. The germline V gene encodes CDR1 SGDLS and CDR2 YYNGEE. The V gene end was trimmed by 4 bases and the J gene end by 5 bases; junction bases not matched to a gene: 8. CDR3 length: 17 residues.

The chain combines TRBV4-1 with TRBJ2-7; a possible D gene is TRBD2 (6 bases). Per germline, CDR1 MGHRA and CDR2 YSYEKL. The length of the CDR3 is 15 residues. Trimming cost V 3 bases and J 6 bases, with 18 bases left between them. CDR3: CASSQLGRQEAEQYF. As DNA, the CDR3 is TGCGCCAGCAGCCAGCTAGGGAGGCAAGAGGCCGAGCAGTACTTC.

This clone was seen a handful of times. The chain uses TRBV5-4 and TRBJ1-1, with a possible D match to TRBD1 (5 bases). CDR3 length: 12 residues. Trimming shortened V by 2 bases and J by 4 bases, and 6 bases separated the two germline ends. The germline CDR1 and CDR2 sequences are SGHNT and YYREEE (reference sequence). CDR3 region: CASSFDSTEAFF. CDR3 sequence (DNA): TGTGCCAGCAGCTTTGACAGCACTGAAGCTTTCTTT.

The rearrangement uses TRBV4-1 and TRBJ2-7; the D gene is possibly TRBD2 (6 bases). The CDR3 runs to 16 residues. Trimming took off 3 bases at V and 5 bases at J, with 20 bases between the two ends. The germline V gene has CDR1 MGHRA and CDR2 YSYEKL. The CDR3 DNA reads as TGCGCCAGCAGCCAGGAGGGAACTAGCCCTCGGCACGAGCAGTACTTC. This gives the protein CASSQEGTSPRHEQYF.

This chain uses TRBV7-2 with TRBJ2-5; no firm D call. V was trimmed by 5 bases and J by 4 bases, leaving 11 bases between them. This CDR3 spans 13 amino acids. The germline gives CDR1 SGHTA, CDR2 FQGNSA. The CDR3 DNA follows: TGTGCCAGCAGCCCCCCCGTATTAGAGACCCAGTACTTC. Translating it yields CASSPPVLETQYF.

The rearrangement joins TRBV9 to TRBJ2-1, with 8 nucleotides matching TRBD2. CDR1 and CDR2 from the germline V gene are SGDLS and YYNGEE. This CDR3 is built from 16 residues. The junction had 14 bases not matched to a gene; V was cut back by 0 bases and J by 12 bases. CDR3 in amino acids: CASSVDGRGYNEWQFF. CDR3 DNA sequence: TGTGCCAGCAGCGTAGACGGGAGGGGCTACAATGAGTGGCAGTTCTTC.

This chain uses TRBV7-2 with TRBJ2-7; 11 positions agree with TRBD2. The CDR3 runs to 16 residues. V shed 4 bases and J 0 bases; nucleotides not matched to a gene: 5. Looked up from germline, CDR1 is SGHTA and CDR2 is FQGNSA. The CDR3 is CASSSGLAGRSYEQYF. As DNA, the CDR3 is TGTGCCAGCAGCTCCGGACTAGCGGGTCGCTCCTACGAGCAGTACTTC. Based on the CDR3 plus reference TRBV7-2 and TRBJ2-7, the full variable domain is GAGVSQSPSNKVTEKGKDVELRCDPISGHTALYWYRQSLGQGLEFLIYFQGNSAPDKSGLPSDRFSAERTGGSVSTLTIQRTQQEDSAVYLCASSSGLAGRSYEQYFGPGTRLTVT.

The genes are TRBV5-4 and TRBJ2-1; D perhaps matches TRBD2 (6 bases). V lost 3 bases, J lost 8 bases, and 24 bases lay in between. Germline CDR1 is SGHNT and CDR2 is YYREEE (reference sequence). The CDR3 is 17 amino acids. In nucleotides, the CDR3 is TGTGCCAGCAGCTCCCCAGCAAGCGGGCGGACGGGCCATGAGCAGTTCTTC. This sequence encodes CASSSPASGRTGHEQFF.

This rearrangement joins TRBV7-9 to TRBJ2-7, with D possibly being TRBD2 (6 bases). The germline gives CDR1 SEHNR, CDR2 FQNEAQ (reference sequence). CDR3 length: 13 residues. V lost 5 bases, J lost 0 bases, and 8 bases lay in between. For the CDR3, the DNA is TGTGCCAGCAGCGGGGACTTCTCCTACGAGCAGTACTTC. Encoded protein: CASSGDFSYEQYF.

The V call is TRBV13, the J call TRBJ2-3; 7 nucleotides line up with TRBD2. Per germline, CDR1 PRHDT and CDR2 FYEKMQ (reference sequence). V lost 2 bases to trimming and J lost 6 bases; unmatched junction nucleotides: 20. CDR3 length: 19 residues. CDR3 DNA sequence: TGTGCCAGCAGCTTAAAAAAGCGACTAGCCTCTTACACTACGGATACGCAGTATTTT. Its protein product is CASSLKKRLASYTTDTQYF.

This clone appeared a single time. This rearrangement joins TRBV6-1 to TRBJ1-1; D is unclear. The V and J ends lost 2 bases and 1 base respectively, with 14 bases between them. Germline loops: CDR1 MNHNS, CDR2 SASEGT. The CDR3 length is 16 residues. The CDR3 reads CASSERSYGENTEAFF. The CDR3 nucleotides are TGTGCCAGCAGTGAACGGTCGTACGGAGAGAACACTGAAGCTTTCTTT.